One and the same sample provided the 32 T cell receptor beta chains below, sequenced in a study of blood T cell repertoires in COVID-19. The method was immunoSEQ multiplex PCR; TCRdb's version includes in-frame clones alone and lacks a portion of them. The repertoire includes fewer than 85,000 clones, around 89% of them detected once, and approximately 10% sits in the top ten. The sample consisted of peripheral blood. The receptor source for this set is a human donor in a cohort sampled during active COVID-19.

Written as DNA, the CDR3 is TGTGCCTGGAGTGGCCCGAGGGGGGGGTCCTACGAGCAGTACTTC. This encodes CAWSGPRGGSYEQYF. The rearrangement uses TRBV30 and TRBJ2-7; possible D gene TRBD2, 7 bases. Trimming removed 1 base at V and 1 base at J, with 14 bases between. This CDR3 is 15 amino acids long. Per the germline V gene, CDR1 is GTSNPN and CDR2 is SVGIG (reference sequence).

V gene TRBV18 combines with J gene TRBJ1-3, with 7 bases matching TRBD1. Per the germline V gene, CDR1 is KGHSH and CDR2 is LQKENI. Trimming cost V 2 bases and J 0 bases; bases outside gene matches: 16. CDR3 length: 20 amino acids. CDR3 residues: CASSPFWTGPSHISGNTIYF. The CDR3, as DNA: TGTGCCAGCTCACCATTTTGGACAGGCCCCTCGCACATCTCTGGAAACACCATATATTTT.

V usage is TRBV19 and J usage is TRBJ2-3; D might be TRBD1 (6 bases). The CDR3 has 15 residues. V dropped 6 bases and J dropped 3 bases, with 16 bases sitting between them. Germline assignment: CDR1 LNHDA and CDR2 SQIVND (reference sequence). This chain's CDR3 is CASRANRAGTDTQYF. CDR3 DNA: TGTGCCAGTAGAGCTAACAGGGCAGGAACAGATACGCAGTATTTT.

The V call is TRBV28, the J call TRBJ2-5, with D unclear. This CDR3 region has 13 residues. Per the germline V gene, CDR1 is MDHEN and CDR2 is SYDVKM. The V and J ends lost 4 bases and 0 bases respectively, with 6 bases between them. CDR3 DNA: TGTGCCAGCAGTTCCGTCGACCAAGAGACCCAGTACTTC. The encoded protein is CASSSVDQETQYF.

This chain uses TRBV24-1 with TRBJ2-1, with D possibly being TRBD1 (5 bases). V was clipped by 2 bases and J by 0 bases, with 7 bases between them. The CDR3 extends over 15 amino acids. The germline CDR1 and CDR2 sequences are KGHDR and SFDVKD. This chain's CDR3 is CATSDWGSSYNEQFF. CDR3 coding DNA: TGTGCCACCAGTGATTGGGGCAGCTCCTACAATGAGCAGTTCTTC.

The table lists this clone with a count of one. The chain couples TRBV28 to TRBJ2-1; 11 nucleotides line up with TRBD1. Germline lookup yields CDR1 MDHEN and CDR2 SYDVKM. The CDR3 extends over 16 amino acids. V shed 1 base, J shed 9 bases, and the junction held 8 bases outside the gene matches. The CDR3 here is CASSLFPRDRGGEQFF. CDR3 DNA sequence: TGTGCCAGCAGTTTATTTCCCCGGGACAGGGGGGGTGAGCAGTTCTTC.

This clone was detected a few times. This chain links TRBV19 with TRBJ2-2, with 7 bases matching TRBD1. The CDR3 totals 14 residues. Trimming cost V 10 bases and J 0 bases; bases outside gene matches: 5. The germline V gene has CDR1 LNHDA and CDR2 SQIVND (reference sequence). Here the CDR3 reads CATEGQANTGELFF. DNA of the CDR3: TGTGCCACGGAAGGACAGGCGAACACCGGGGAGCTGTTTTTT.

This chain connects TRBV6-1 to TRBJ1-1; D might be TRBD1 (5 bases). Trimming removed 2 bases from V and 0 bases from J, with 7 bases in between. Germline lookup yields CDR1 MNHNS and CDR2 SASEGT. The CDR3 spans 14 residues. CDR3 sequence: CASSEQGLNTEAFF. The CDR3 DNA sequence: TGTGCCAGCAGTGAACAGGGCTTGAACACTGAAGCTTTCTTT.

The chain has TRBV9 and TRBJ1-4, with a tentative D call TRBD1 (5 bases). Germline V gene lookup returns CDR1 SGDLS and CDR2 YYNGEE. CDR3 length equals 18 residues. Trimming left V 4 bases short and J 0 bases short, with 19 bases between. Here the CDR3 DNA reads TGTGCCAGCAGCCCCGGCAGGGTAATGGTCGCAACTAATGAAAAACTGTTTTTT. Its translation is CASSPGRVMVATNEKLFF.

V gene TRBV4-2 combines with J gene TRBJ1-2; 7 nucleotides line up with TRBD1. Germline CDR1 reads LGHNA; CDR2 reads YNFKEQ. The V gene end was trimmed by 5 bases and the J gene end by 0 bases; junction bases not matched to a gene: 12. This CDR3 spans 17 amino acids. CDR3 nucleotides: TGTGCCAGCAGCTCGACAGGGACGGGTATGGCTAACTATGGCTACACCTTC. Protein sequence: CASSSTGTGMANYGYTF.

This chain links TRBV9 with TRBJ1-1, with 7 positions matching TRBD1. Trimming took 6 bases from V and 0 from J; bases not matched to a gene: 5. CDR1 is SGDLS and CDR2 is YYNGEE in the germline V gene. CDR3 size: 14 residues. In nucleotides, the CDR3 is TGTGCCAGCAAAACAGGGGACCTGAACACTGAAGCTTTCTTT. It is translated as CASKTGDLNTEAFF.

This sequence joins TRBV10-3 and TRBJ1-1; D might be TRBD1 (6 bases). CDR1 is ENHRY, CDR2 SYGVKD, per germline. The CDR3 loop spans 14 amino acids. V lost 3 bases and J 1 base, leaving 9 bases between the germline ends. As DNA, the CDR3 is TGTGCCATCAGTGAACAGGGTAAGAACACTGAAGCTTTCTTT. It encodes CAISEQGKNTEAFF.

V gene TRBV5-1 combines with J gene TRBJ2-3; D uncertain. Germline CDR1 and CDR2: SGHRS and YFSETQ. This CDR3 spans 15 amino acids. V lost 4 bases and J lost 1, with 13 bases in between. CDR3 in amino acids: CASSRVIGGTDTQYF. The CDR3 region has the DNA TGCGCCAGCAGCCGGGTGATAGGCGGCACAGATACGCAGTATTTT.

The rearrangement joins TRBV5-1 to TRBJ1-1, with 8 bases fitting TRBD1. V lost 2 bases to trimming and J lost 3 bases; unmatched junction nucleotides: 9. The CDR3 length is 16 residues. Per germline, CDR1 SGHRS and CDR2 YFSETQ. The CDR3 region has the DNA TGCGCCAGCAGCTTCGGGACAGGCGGATCGGACACTGAAGCTTTCTTT. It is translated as CASSFGTGGSDTEAFF.

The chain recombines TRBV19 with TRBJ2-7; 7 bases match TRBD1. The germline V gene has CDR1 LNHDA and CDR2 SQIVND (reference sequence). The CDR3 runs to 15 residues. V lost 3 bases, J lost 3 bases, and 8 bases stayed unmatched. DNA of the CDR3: TGTGCCAGTAGTATTAAGGGGGCAGGGAACTACGAGCAGTACTTC. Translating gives CASSIKGAGNYEQYF.

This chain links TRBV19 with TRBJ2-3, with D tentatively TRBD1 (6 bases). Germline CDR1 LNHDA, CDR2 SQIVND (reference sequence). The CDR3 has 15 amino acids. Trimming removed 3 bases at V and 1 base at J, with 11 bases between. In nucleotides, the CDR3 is TGTGCCAGTAGTATGGAGCGACAGGGCACAGATACGCAGTATTTT. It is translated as CASSMERQGTDTQYF.

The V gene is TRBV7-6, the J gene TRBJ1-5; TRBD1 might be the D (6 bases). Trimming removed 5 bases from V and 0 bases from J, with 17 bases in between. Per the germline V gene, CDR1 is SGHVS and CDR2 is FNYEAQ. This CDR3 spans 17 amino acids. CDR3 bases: TGTGCCAGCAGCCCGGGGGGCAGCCCTTATAGCAATCAGCCCCAGCATTTT. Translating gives CASSPGGSPYSNQPQHF.

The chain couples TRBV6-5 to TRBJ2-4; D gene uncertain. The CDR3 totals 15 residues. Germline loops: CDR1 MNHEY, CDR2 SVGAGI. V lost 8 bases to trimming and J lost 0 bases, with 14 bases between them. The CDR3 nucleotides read TGTGCCAGCGAGATCCAGAGGCTAGCCAAAAACATTCAGTACTTC. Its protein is CASEIQRLAKNIQYF.

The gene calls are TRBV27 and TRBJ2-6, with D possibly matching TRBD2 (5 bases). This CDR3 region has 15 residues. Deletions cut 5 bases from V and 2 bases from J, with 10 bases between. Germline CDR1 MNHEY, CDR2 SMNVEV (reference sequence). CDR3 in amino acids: CASSAGLPGANVLTF. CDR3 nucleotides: TGTGCCAGCAGTGCCGGACTGCCTGGGGCCAACGTCCTGACTTTC.

CDR3 protein: CASSQGRLLMIDEQYF. CDR3 DNA: TGTGCCAGCAGCCAAGGCCGTCTACTGATGATCGACGAGCAGTACTTC. The V call is TRBV14, the J call TRBJ2-7; D is unclear. Trimming took off 1 base at V and 5 bases at J, with 18 bases between the two ends. Germline CDR1 SGHDN, CDR2 FVKESK. There are 16 residues in the CDR3.

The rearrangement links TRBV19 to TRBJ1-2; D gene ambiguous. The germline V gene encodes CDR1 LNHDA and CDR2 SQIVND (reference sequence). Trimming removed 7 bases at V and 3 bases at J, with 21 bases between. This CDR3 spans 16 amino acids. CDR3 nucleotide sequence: TGTGCCAGTAACCCCCACCAGGTCGGGAAATACTATGGCTACACCTTC. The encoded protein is CASNPHQVGKYYGYTF.

The CDR3 sequence is CASSLSRASGYNEQFF. The CDR3 nucleotides are TGTGCCAGCAGTTTGTCCCGGGCTAGCGGCTACAATGAGCAGTTCTTC. This sequence joins TRBV28 and TRBJ2-1, with 7 bases fitting TRBD2. The length of the CDR3 is 16 residues. Losses at the gene ends were 3 bases for V and 3 bases for J; bases not matched to a gene: 8. The germline V gene encodes CDR1 MDHEN and CDR2 SYDVKM. The variable domain in full, with the rest retrieved from reference TRBV28 and TRBJ2-1, is DVKVTQSSRYLVKRTGEKVFLECVQDMDHENMFWYRQDPGLGLRLIYFSYDVKMKEKGDIPEGYSVSREKKERFSLILESASTNQTSMYLCASSLSRASGYNEQFFGPGTRLTVL.

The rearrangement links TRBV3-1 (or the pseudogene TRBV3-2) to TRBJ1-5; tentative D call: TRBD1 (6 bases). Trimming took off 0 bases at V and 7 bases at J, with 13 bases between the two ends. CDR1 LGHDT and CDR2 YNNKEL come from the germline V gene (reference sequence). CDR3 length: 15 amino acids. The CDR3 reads CASSQEWGQGQPQHF. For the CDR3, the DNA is TGTGCCAGCAGCCAAGAGTGGGGGCAGGGACAGCCCCAGCATTTT.

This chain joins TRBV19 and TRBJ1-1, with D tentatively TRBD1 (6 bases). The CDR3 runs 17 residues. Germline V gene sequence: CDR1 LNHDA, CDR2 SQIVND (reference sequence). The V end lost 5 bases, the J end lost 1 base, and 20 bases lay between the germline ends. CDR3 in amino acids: CASSSMGTLGRNTEAFF. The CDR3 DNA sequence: TGTGCCAGTAGTTCCATGGGGACATTGGGGAGGAACACTGAAGCTTTCTTT.

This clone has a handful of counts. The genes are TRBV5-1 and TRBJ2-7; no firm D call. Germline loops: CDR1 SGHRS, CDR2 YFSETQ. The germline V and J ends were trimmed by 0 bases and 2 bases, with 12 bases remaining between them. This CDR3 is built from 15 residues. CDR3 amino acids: CASSLVGAETYEQYF. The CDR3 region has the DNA TGCGCCAGCAGCTTGGTGGGCGCAGAAACCTACGAGCAGTACTTC.

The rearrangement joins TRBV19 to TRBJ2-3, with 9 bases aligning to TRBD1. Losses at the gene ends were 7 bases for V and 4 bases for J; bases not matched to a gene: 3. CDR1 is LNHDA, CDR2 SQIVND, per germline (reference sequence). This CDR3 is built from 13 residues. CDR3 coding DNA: TGTGCCAGTACACAGGGGGCTGCAGATACGCAGTATTTT. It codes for CASTQGAADTQYF. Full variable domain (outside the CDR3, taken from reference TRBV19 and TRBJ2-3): DGGITQSPKYLFRKEGQNVTLSCEQNLNHDAMYWYRQDPGQGLRLIYYSQIVNDFQKGDIAEGYSVSREKKESFPLTVTSAQKNPTAFYLCASTQGAADTQYFGPGTRLTVL.

Written as DNA, the CDR3 is TGTGCCAGCAGCATCACAACAGCGGTTCCCCACGAGCAGTACTTC. This sequence encodes CASSITTAVPHEQYF. This chain connects TRBV7-9 to TRBJ2-7; weak D call: TRBD2 (5 bases). There are 15 residues in the CDR3. The V end was cut by 5 bases, the J end by 5 bases, with 19 bases between. Germline V lookup: CDR1 SEHNR, CDR2 FQNEAQ (reference sequence).

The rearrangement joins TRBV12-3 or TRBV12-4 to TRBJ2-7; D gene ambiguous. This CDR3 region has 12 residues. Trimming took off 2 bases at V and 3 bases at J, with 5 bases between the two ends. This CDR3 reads CASSLQYYEQYF. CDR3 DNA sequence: TGTGCCAGCAGTTTACAGTACTACGAGCAGTACTTC.

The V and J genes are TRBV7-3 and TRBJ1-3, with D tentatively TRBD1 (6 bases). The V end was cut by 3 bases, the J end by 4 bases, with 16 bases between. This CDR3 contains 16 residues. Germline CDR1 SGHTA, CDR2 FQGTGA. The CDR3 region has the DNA TGTGCCAGCAGCTTCGCCCCACCGGGACAAGGAAACACCATATATTTT. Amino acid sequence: CASSFAPPGQGNTIYF.

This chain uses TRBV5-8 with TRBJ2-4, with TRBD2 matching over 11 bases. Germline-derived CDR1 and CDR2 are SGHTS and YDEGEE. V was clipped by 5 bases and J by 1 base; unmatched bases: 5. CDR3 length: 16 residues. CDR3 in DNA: TGTGCCAGCAGAGGGCTAGCGGGAGGTGCCAAAAACATTCAGTACTTC. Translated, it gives CASRGLAGGAKNIQYF.

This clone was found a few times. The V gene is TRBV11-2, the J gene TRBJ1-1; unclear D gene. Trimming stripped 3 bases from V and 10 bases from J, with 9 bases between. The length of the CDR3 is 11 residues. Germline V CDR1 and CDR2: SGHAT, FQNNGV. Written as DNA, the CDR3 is TGTGCCAGCAGCTTGGGCCTTCTAGCTTTCTTT. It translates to CASSLGLLAFF.

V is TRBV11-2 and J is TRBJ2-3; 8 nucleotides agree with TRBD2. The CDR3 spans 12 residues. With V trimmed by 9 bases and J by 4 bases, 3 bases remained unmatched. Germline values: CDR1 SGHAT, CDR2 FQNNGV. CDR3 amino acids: CASTGGPDTQYF. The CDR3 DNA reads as TGTGCCAGTACGGGGGGGCCAGATACGCAGTATTTT.